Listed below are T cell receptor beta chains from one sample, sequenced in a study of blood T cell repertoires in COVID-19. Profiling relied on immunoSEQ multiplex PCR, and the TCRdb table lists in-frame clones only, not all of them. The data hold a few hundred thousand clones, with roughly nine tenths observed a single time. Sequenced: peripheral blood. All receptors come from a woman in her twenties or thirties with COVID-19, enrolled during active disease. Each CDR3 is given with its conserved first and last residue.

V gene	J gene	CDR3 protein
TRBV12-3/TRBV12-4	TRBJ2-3	CSSGPRYGDTQYF
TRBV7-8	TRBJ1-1	CANSTYRGKGTEAFF
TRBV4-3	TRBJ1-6	CASSQDPGITNSPLHF
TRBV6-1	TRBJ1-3	CASSELASLTGNTIYF
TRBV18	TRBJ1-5	CASSPTGRWEQPQHF
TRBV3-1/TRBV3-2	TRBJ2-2	CASSQGWRANTGELFF
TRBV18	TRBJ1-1	CASSLIDTDTEAFF
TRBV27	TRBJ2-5	CASSLSAGSQETQYF
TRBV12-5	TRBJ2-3	CASGYPSGGTDTQYF
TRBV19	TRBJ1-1	CASSKQLMNTEAFF
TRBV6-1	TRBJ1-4	CASSESSPLTNEKLFF
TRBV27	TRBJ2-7	CASSFQGLEQYF
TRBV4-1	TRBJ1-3	CASSQDRIWGNTIYF
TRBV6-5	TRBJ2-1	CASSYPGTGEQFF
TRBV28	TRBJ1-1	CASTNSPKNPEAFF
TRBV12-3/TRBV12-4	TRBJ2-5	CASSFGGPETQYF
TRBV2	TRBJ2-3	CASKTRGAGTDTQYF
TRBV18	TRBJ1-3	CASSNYHDRASGNTIYF
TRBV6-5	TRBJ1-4	CASTKGAGDEKLFF
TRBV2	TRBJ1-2	CASSRGDRGYTF
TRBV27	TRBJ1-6	CASSFGVPYSPLHF
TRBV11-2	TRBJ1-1	CASSLIGQPNTEAFF
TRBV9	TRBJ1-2	CASSPRVRDYGYTF
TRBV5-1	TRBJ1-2	CASSHDGQGNYGYTF
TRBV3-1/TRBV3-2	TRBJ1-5	CASSQAVNQPQHF
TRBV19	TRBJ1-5	CASNMQGGNQPQHF
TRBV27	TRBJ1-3	CASSPYGGSGNTIYF
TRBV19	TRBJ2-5	CASSIGTAEETQYF
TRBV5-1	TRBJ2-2	CASSFGVQGVGGTGELFF
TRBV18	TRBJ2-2	CASSPPGQGNTGELFF
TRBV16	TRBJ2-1	CASSQDRYNEQFF
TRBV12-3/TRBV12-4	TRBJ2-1	CASMRLAGEQFF
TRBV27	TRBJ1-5	CASSLWGDSNQPQHF
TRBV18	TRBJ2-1	CASHSGGSFNEQFF
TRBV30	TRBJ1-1	CAWVGQGSTEAFF
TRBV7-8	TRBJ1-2	CASSLGQSGNYGYTF
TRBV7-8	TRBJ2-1	CASSLARGDRGYNEQFF
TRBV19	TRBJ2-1	CASSLTSGGASEQFF
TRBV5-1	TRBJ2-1	CASSLGGDPYNEQFF
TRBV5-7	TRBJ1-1	CASSSSTEGQGTEAFF